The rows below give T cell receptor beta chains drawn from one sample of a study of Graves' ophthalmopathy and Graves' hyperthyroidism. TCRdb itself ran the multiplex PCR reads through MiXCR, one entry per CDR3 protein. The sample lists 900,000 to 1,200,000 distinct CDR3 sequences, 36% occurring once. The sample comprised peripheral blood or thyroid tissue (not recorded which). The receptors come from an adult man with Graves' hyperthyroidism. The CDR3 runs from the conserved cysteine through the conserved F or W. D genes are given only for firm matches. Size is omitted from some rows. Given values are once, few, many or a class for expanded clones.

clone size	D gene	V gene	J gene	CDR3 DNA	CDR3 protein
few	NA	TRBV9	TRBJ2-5	TGTGCCAGCAGCTCCCCCGGGCAGGTGGAGACCCAGTACTTC	CASSSPGQVETQYF
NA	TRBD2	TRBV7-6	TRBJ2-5	TGTGCCAGCAGCTACCCTAGCGGGGGGCTACAAGAGACCCAGTACTTC	CASSYPSGGLQETQYF
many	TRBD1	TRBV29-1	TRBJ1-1	TGCAGCGTTTCTAAAGGGGGCCGGAACACTGAAGCTTTCTTT	CSVSKGGRNTEAFF
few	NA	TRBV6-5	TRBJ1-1	TGTGCCAGCAGTCTCACCTGGGAGTGGAACACTGAAGCTTTCTTT	CASSLTWEWNTEAFF
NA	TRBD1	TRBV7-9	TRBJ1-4	TGTGCCAGCACCCCAGGGACAGGGGATGAAAAACTGTTTTTT	CASTPGTGDEKLFF
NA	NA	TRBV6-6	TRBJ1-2	TGTGCCAGCAGTTACCCAGAGACAAAGCTGGAGGGCTACACCTTC	CASSYPETKLEGYTF
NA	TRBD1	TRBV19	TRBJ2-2	TGTGCCAGCAGCGGAGACAGGGGGTCCACCGGGGAGCTGTTTTTT	CASSGDRGSTGELFF
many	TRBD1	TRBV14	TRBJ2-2	TGTGCCAGCAGCCACCGGGACAGGGGTTCCGGGGAGCTGTTTTTT	CASSHRDRGSGELFF
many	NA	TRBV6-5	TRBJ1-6	TGTGCCAGCTGTGTTTTGACGGCCTCACCCCTCCACTTT	CASCVLTASPLHF
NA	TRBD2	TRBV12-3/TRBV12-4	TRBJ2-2	TGTGCCAGCAGTTTAGGGACTAGCGGGGGGACCGGGGAGCTGTTTTTT	CASSLGTSGGTGELFF
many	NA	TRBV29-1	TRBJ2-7	TGCAGCGTTGAAGGGGGTTTAAGCTCCTACGAGCAGTACTTC	CSVEGGLSSYEQYF
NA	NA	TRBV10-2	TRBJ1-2	TGCGCCAGCAGTGAGCCGGACGGGCTTTATGGCTACACCTTC	CASSEPDGLYGYTF
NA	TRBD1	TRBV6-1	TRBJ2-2	TGTGCCAGCAGTTTAGCGCTCACAGGGGGGACCGGGGAGCTGTTTTTT	CASSLALTGGTGELFF
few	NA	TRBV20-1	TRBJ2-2	TGCAGTGCTAGACGTGGGGCTCCGACGACCGGGGAGCTGTTTTTT	CSARRGAPTTGELFF
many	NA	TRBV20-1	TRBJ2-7	TGCAGTGCTAGAGACGTATTCTCCTACGAGCAGTACTTC	CSARDVFSYEQYF
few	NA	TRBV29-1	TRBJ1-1	TGCAGCGTTCAACGGAAGAACACTGAAGCTTTCTTT	CSVQRKNTEAFF
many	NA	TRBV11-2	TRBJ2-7	TGTGCCAGCAGCCCTGGGGGGATCTACGAGCAGTACTTC	CASSPGGIYEQYF
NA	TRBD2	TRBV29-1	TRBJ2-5	TGCAGCATGACTAGCGGGAGTGGGGAGACCCAGTACTTC	CSMTSGSGETQYF
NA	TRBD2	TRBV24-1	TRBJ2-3	TGTGCCACCAGTGCGTTGACTAGCGGGAGGCCTACAGATACGCAGTATTTT	CATSALTSGRPTDTQYF
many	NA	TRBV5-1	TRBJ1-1	TGCGCCACCCGTACAGGCGGAATGAACACTGAAGCTTTCTTT	CATRTGGMNTEAFF
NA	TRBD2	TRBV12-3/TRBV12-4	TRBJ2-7	TGTGCCAGCAGTAGAGCTAGCGGGAGTGTTTACGAGCAGTACTTC	CASSRASGSVYEQYF
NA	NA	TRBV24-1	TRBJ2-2	TGTGCCACCAGTGGTCTCAGGGACGGGGAGCTGTTTTTT	CATSGLRDGELFF
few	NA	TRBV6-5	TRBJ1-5	TGTGCCAGCAGTTACACCCACCCGAGCAATCAGCCCCAGCATTTT	CASSYTHPSNQPQHF
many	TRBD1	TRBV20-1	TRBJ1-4	TGCAGTGCTAAAGGGACAGGGACTAATGAAAAACTGTTTTTT	CSAKGTGTNEKLFF
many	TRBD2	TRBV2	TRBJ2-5	TGTGCCAGCAGCGCAGCACTAGCGGCCCAAGAGACCCAGTACTTC	CASSAALAAQETQYF
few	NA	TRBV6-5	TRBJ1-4	TGTGCCAGCAGTTATGGCATTACTGAAAAACTGTTTTTT	CASSYGITEKLFF
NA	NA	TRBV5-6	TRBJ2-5	TGTGCCAGCAGACGACAACTCTGGGAGACCCAGTACTTC	CASRRQLWETQYF
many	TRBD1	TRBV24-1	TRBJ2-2	TGTGCCACCAGTAACCGGGACAGATCCACCGGGGAGCTGTTTTTT	CATSNRDRSTGELFF
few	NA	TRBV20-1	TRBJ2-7	TGCAGTGCTAGGGGAGGGACAGGCACCTACGAGCAGTACTTC	CSARGGTGTYEQYF
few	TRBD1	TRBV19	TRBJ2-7	TGTGCCAGTAGTATAGGGACAGGGGAGGTCTACGAGCAGTACTTC	CASSIGTGEVYEQYF
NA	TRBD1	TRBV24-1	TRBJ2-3	TGTGCCACCAGTGATTCGAAGGACAGGAACACAGATACGCAGTATTTT	CATSDSKDRNTDTQYF
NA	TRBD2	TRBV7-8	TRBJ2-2	TGCGCCAGCAGCTTTTCTAGCGGGAGGATGAACACCGGGGAGCTGTTTTTT	CASSFSSGRMNTGELFF
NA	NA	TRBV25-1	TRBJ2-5	TGTGCCAGCAGTGGACTCCTAACGGGTCAGACCCAGTACTTC	CASSGLLTGQTQYF
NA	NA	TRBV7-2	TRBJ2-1	TGTGCCAGCAGCATTAGCGTGAGCTCCTACAATGAGCAGTTCTTC	CASSISVSSYNEQFF
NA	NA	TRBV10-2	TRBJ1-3	TGCGCCAGCAGTGATGGAGGGGTCGGAAACACCATATATTTT	CASSDGGVGNTIYF
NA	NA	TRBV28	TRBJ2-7	TGTGCCAGCAGCCAGACCATCAGCGAGCAGTACTTC	CASSQTISEQYF
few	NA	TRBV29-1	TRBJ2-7	TGCAGCGTTGAATCCCCTCGGCCGACAACTTACTACGAGCAGTACTTC	CSVESPRPTTYYEQYF
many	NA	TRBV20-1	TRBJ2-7	TGCAGTGCCTCCTGGGACACCTACGAGCAGTACTTC	CSASWDTYEQYF
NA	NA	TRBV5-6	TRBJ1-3	TGTGCCAGCAGCTTTGCCTACTCTGGAAACACCATATATTTT	CASSFAYSGNTIYF
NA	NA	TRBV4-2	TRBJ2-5	TGTGCCAGCAGCCAAGATCCAGGGGTTGGGGAGACCCAGTACTTC	CASSQDPGVGETQYF
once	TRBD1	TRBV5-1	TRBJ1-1	TGCGCCAGCAGCCCGGAAAGACAGGGGACTGAAGCTTTCTTT	CASSPERQGTEAFF
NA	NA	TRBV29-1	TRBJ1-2	TGCAGCGTTGTTCGGGGGGCGCATGGCTACACCTTC	CSVVRGAHGYTF
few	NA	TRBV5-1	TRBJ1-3	TGCGCCAGCAGCTTGGACACAGGGCCTGGAAACACCATATATTTT	CASSLDTGPGNTIYF
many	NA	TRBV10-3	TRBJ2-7	TGTGCCATCAGTGATAGCGGTACCAAGCCCAAGCAGTACTTC	CAISDSGTKPKQYF
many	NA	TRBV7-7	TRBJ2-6	TGTGCCAGCAGCCCCGGGACAGCGGGCGCTGGGGCCAACGTCCTGACTTTC	CASSPGTAGAGANVLTF